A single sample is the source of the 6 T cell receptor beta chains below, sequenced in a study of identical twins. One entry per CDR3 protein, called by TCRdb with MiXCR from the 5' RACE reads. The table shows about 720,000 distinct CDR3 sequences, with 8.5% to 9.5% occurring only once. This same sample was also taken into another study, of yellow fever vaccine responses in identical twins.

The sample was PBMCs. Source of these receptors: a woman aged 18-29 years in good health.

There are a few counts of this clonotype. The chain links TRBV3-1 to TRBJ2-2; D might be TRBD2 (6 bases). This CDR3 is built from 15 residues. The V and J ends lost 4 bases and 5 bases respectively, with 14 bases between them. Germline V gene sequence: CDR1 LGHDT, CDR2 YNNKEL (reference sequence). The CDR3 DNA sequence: TGTGCCAGCAGCCCCCCACGGGCGGGGACCGGGGAGCTGTTTTTT. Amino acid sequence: CASSPPRAGTGELFF.

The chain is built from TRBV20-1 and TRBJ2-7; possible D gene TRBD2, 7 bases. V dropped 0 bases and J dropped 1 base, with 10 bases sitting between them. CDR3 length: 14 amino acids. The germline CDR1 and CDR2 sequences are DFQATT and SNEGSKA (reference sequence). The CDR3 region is CSARDGRGSYEQYF. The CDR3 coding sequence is TGCAGTGCTAGAGATGGGAGGGGGTCCTACGAGCAGTACTTC.

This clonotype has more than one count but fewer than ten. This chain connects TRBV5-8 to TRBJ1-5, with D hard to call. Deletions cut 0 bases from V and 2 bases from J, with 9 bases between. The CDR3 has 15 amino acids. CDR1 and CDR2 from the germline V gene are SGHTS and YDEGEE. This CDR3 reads CASSLGLLGNQPQHF. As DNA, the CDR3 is TGTGCCAGCAGCTTGGGGCTATTGGGCAATCAGCCCCAGCATTTT.

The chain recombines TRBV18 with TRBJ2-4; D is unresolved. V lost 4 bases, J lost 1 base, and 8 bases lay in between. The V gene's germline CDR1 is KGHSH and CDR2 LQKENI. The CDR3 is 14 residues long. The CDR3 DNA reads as TGTGCCAGCTCACTGAACGAGGCCAAAAACATTCAGTACTTC. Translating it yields CASSLNEAKNIQYF.

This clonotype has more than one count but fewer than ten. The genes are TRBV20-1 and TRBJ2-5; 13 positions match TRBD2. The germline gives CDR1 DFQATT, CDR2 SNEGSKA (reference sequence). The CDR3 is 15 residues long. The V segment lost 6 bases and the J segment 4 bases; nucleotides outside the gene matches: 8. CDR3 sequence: CSATGTSGELETQYF. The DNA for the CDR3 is TGCAGTGCAACGGGGACTAGCGGGGAATTAGAGACCCAGTACTTC.

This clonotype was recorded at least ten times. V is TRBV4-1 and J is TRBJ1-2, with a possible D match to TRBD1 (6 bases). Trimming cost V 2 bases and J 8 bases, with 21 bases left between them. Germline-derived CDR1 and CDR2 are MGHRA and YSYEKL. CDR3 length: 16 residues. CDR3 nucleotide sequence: TGCGCCAGCAGCCAAACTTCTCTTTACAGGGAGGACGGCTACACCTTC. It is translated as CASSQTSLYREDGYTF.